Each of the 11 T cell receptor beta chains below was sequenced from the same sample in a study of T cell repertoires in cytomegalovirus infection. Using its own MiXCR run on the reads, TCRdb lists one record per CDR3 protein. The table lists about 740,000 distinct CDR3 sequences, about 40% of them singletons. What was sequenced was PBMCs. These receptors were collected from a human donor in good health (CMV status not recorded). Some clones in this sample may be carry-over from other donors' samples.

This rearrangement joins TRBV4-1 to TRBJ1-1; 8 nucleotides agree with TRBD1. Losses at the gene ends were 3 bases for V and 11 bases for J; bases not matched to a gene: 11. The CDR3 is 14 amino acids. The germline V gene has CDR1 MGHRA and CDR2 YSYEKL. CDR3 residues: CASSQLLRTGRAFF. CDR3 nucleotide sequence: TGCGCCAGCAGCCAGCTCCTTAGGACAGGGCGGGCTTTCTTT.

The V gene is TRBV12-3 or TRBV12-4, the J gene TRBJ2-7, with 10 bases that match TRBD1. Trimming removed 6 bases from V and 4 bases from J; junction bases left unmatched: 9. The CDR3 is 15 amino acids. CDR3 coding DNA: TGTGCCAGCAGCCGACCGGGACAGGGGAGGTACGAGCAGTACTTC. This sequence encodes CASSRPGQGRYEQYF.

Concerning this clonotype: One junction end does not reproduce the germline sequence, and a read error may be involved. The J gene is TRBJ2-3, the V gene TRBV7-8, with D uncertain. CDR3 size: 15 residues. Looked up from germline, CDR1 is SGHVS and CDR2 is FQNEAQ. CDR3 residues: CASSLAVGSIDTQYF. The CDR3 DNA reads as TGTGCCAGCAGCTTAGCAGTGGGTAGCATAGATACGCAGTATTTT.

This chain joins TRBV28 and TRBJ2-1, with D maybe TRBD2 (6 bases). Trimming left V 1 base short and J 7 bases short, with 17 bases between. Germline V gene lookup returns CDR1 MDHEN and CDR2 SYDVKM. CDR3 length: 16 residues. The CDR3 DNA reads TGTGCCAGCAGTTTATACAAGGAGGGACCTGGAAATGAGCAGTTCTTC. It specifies CASSLYKEGPGNEQFF. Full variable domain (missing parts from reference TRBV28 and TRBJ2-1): DVKVTQSSRYLVKRTGEKVFLECVQDMDHENMFWYRQDPGLGLRLIYFSYDVKMKEKGDIPEGYSVSREKKERFSLILESASTNQTSMYLCASSLYKEGPGNEQFFGPGTRLTVL.

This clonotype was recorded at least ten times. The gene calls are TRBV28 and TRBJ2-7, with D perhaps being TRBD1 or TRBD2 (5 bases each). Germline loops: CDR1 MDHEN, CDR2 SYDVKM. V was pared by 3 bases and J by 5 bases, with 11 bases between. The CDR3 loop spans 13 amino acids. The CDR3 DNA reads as TGTGCCAGCAGTTTGGGACCTGGGGACGAGCAGTACTTC. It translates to CASSLGPGDEQYF.

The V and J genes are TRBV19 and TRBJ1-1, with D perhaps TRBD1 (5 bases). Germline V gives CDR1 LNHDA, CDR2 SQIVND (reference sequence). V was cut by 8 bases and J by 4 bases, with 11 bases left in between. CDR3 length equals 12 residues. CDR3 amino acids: CASGWGGTEAFF. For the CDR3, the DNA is TGTGCCAGTGGCTGGGGGGGCACTGAAGCTTTCTTT.

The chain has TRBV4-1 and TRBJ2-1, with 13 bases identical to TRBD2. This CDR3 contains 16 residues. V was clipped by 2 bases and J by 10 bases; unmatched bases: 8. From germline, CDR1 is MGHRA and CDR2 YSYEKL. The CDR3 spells CASSQSRTSGSGEQFF. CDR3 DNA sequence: TGCGCCAGCAGCCAATCTCGGACTAGCGGGAGTGGGGAGCAGTTCTTC.

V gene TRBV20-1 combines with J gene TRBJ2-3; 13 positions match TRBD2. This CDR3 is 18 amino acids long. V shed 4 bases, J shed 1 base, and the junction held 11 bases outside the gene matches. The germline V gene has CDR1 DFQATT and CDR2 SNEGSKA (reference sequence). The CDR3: CSAITTSGRRGRTDTQYF. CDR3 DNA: TGCAGTGCTATAACGACTAGCGGGAGGAGGGGGCGCACAGATACGCAGTATTTT.

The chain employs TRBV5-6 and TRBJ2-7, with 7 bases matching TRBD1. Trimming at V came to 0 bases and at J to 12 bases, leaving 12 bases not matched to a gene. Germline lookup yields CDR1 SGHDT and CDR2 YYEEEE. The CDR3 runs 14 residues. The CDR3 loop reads CASSLGGVGTAPYF. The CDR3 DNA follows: TGTGCCAGCAGCTTGGGAGGCGTCGGGACAGCACCGTACTTC.

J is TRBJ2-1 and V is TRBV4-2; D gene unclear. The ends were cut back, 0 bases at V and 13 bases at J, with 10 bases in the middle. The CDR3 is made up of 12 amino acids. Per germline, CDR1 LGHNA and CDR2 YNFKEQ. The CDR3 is CASSQETPPQFF. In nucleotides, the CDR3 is TGTGCCAGCAGCCAAGAAACCCCACCTCAGTTCTTC.

CDR3 loop: CASSLGGDWDGYTF. DNA of the CDR3: TGTGCCAGCAGCTTAGGAGGTGACTGGGACGGCTACACCTTC. The chain has TRBV7-6 and TRBJ1-2, with TRBD1 as a possible D gene (5 bases). V lost 1 base and J lost 8, with 14 bases in between. CDR1 and CDR2 (germline): SGHVS, FNYEAQ. This CDR3 comprises 14 residues.